The rows below give T cell receptor beta chains drawn from one sample of a study of blood T cell repertoires in COVID-19. Sequencing was performed with immunoSEQ multiplex PCR; in TCRdb, only in-frame clones are kept and a portion is missing. The data hold about 120,000 clones, with about 90% observed a single time. The specimen sequenced was peripheral blood. Receptor source: a woman aged 55-69 years with COVID-19, enrolled during active disease. Each CDR3 is given with its conserved first and last residue. D genes are given only for firm matches. Expanded clones are given a class, and other clones once, few, many or no size at all.

CDR3 DNA	CDR3 protein	D gene	J gene	clone size	V gene
TGTGCCAGCAGCGCCCAACAGGAGTCCCTGGGAGCTTTCTTT	CASSAQQESLGAFF	-	TRBJ1-1	-	TRBV9
TGTGCCACCCGAGGGGGGGCCGGCAATCAGCCCCAGCATTTT	CATRGGAGNQPQHF	-	TRBJ1-5	-	TRBV2
TGTGCCAGCAGCTCCAGGTTGGGCACTGAAGCTTTCTTT	CASSSRLGTEAFF	-	TRBJ1-1	-	TRBV11-2
TGTGCCAGCAGCCCGTTAGGGGGTCTTATGGGGGCCTCCACAGATACGCAGTATTTT	CASSPLGGLMGASTDTQYF	-	TRBJ2-3	-	TRBV7-2
TGTGCCAGCAGCTTACGCGGGGGGGCCTACAATGAGCAGTTCTTC	CASSLRGGAYNEQFF	TRBD2	TRBJ2-1	-	TRBV7-2
TGTGCCAGCAGGCCAGGTCGGAATGAAAAACTGTTTTTT	CASRPGRNEKLFF	-	TRBJ1-4	-	TRBV12-3/TRBV12-4
TGCAGCGCCCGGGGGGACACAGGGAATAATGAAAAACTGTTTTTT	CSARGDTGNNEKLFF	-	TRBJ1-4	-	TRBV29-1
TGTGCCAGCAGCCCGGGGCAGGGGGTACGGGGAGAGACCCAGTACTTC	CASSPGQGVRGETQYF	TRBD1	TRBJ2-5	-	TRBV7-7
TGTGCCTGGAGCTCTCCGAGGACAGGGTTAGCATACGAGCAGTACTTC	CAWSSPRTGLAYEQYF	TRBD1	TRBJ2-7	-	TRBV30
TGTGCCAGCAGCGGGACAGGGAAATTGGGCTATGGCTACACCTTC	CASSGTGKLGYGYTF	TRBD1	TRBJ1-2	-	TRBV6-5
TGTGCCAGCAGCCAAGATTGGACAGGGGCGATCAACACTGAAGCTTTCTTT	CASSQDWTGAINTEAFF	TRBD1	TRBJ1-1	-	TRBV3-1/TRBV3-2
TGTGCCAGCAGCTTCCGGGGCCAAGAGACCCAGTACTTC	CASSFRGQETQYF	-	TRBJ2-5	-	TRBV5-5
TGTGCCAGCAGTAACGACAGGGACTATGGCTACACCTTC	CASSNDRDYGYTF	TRBD1	TRBJ1-2	-	TRBV6-5
TGTGCCAGCAGCTTCCGAAGGACAGGGGCGACCTACGAGCAGTACTTC	CASSFRRTGATYEQYF	TRBD1	TRBJ2-7	-	TRBV11-2
TGTGCCAGCAGCGTAGGGACTAGCGGAGTAGGTGAGCAGTACTTC	CASSVGTSGVGEQYF	TRBD2	TRBJ2-7	-	TRBV9
TGTGCCAGCAGCCCAACACGTGAAGCTTTCTTT	CASSPTREAFF	-	TRBJ1-1	once	TRBV5-8
TGTGCCAGCAGCTACCGGGACAGGGGTAATTCACCCCTCCACTTT	CASSYRDRGNSPLHF	TRBD1	TRBJ1-6	once	TRBV5-8
TGTGCCAGCAGCGCACCTAGCGGGGGGGCCTTTTACGAGCAGTACTTC	CASSAPSGGAFYEQYF	TRBD2	TRBJ2-7	-	TRBV7-2